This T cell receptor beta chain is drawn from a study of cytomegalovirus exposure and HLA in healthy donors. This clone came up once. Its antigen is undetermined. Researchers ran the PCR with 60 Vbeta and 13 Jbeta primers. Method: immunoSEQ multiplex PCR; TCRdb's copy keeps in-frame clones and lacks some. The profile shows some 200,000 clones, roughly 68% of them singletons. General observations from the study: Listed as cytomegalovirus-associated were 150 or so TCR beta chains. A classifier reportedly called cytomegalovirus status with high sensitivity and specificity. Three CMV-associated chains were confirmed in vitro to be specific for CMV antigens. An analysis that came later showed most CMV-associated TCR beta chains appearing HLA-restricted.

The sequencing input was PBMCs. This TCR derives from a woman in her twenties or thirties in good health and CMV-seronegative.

The CDR3 reads CASSGGGEQFF. CDR3 DNA sequence: TGTGCCAGCAGCGGGGGGGGTGAGCAGTTCTTC. J is TRBJ2-1 and V is TRBV7-3, with TRBD2 matching 7 bases. This CDR3 comprises 11 residues. J lost 9 bases, V lost 5 bases, and 1 base had no gene match. Germline V gives CDR1 SGHTA, CDR2 FQGTGA.